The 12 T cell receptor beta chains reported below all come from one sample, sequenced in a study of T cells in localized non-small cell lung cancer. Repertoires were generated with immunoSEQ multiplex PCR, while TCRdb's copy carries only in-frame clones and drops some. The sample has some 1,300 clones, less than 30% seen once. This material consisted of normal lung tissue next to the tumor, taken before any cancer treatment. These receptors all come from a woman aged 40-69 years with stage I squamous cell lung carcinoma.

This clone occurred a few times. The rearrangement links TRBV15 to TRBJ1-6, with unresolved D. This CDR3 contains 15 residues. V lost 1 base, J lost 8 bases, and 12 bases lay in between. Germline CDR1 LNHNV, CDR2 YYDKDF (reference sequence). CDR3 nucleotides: TGTGCCACCAGCAGAGGACGGAGTGGGGATTCACCCCTCCACTTT. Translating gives CATSRGRSGDSPLHF. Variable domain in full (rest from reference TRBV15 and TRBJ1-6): DAMVIQNPRYQVTQFGKPVTLSCSQTLNHNVMYWYQQKSSQAPKLLFHYYDKDFNNEADTPDNFQSRRPNTSFCFLDIRSPGLGDTAMYLCATSRGRSGDSPLHFGNGTRLTVT.

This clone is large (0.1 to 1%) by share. The CDR3 coding sequence is TGTGCCAGCAGCTTAACTAGCGGCCCGTACAATGAGCAGTTCTTC. Protein: CASSLTSGPYNEQFF. This chain joins TRBV11-3 and TRBJ2-1; 8 bases agree with TRBD2. The length of the CDR3 is 15 residues. V lost 2 bases and J lost 4; bases outside the gene matches: 4. The germline V gene encodes CDR1 SGHNT and CDR2 YENEEA. The whole variable domain, remainder taken from reference TRBV11-3 and TRBJ2-1, is EAGVVQSPRYKIIEKKQPVAFWCNPISGHNTLYWYLQNLGQGPELLIRYENEEAVDDSQLPKDRFSAERLKGVDSTLKIQPAELGDSAVYLCASSLTSGPYNEQFFGPGTRLTVL.

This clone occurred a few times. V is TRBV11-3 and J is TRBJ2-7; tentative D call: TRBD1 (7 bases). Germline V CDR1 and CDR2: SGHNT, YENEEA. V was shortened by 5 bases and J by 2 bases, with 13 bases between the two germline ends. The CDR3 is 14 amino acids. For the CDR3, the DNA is TGTGCCAGCAGCGCGGGACAGAGAACCTACGAGCAGTACTTC. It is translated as CASSAGQRTYEQYF.

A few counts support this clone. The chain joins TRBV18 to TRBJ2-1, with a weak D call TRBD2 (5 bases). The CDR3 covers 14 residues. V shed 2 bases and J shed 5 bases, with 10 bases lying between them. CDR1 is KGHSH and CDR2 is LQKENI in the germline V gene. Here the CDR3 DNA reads TGTGCCAGCTCACCATCGGGATCCCACAATGAGCAGTTCTTC. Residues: CASSPSGSHNEQFF. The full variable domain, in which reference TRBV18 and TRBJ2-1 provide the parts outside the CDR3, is NAGVMQNPRHLVRRRGQEARLRCSPMKGHSHVYWYRQLPEEGLKFMVYLQKENIIDESGMPKERFSAEFPKEGPSILRIQQVVRGDSAAYFCASSPSGSHNEQFFGPGTRLTVL.

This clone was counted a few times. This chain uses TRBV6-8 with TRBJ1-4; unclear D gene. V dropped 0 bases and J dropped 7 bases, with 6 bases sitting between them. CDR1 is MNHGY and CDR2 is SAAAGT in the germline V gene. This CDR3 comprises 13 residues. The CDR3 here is CASSYSPGEKLFF. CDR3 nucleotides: TGTGCCAGCAGTTACTCGCCAGGTGAAAAACTGTTTTTT.

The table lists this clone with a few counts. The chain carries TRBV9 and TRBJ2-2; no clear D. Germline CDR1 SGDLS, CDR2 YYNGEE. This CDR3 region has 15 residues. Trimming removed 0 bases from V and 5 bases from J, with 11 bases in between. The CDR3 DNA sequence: TGTGCCAGCAGCGTAGGGAACAGTCATACCGGGGAGCTGTTTTTT. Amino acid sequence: CASSVGNSHTGELFF.

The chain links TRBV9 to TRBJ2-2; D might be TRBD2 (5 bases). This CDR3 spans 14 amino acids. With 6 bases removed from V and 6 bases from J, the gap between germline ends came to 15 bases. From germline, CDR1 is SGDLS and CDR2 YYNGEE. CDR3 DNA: TGTGCCAGCAAAGGCGGGTTAAACGCCGGGGAGCTGTTTTTT. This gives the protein CASKGGLNAGELFF.

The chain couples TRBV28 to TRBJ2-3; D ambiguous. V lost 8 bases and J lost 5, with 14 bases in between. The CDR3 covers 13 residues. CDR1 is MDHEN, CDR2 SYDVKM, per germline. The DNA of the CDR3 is TGTGCCAGCGGTTCCAGAGTGAGAGATACGCAGTATTTT. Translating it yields CASGSRVRDTQYF.

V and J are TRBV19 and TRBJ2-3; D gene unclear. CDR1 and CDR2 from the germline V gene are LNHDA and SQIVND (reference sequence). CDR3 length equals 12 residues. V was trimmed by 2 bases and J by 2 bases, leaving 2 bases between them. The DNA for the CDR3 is TGTGCCAGTAGTATAACCACAGATACGCAGTATTTT. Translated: CASSITTDTQYF.

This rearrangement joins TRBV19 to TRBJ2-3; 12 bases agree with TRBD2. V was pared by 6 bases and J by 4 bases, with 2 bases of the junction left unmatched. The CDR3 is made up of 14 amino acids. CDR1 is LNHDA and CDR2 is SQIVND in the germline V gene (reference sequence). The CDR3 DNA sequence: TGTGCCAGTAGGACTAGCGGGAGCCCAGATACGCAGTATTTT. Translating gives CASRTSGSPDTQYF.

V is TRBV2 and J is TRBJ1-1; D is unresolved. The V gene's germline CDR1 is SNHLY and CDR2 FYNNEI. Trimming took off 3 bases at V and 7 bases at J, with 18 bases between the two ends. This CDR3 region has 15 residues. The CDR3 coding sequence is TGTGCCAGCAGTGAGGCTGCGGACGCAGCCTTTGAAGCTTTCTTT. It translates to CASSEAADAAFEAFF.

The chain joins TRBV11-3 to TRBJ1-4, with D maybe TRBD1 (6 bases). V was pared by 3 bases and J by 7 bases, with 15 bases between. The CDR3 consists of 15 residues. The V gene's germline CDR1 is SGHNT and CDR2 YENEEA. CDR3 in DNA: TGTGCCAGCAGCTTGTCACAGGGAGGTAGTGAAAAACTGTTTTTT. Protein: CASSLSQGGSEKLFF.